This is a list of T cell receptor beta chains from one sample in a study of T-cell memory formation after mild COVID-19. From the 5' RACE reads, TCRdb called clonotypes with MiXCR, one entry per CDR3 protein. The data contain about 160,000 distinct CDR3 sequences, about a third of them singletons. The sample comprised PBMCs or a T cell subset sorted from them (not recorded which). All receptors come from an adult woman who had mild COVID-19 (a few samples of this study predate the infection). Cell type and time point are not known. The CDR3 runs from the conserved cysteine through the conserved F or W.

J | V | length | CDR3
TRBJ2-7 | TRBV10-3 | 12 | CAIRGQPYEQYF
TRBJ2-2 | TRBV6-5 | 13 | CASTFSRDGELFF
TRBJ1-1 | TRBV7-9 | 13 | CASSSRRNTEAFF
TRBJ1-1 | TRBV14 | 13 | CASSQDRWTEAFF
TRBJ2-2 | TRBV5-8 | 16 | CASSDPGTGMTGELFF
TRBJ1-2 | TRBV6-5 | 13 | CASSTTGGDGYTF
TRBJ2-4 | TRBV12-3/TRBV12-4 | 14 | CASSLRDTKNIQYF
TRBJ2-3 | TRBV4-1 | 13 | CASSRVVGDTQYF
TRBJ1-6 | TRBV24-1 | 15 | CATSDGTVYNSPLHF
TRBJ2-1 | TRBV11-3 | 13 | CASSLGVTTEQFF
TRBJ2-7 | TRBV10-3 | 15 | CAIGGAGGGLYEQYF
TRBJ2-5 | TRBV15 | 14 | CATSRKDRVETQYF
TRBJ2-3 | TRBV7-8 | 16 | CAAGESAGASTDTQYF
TRBJ2-7 | TRBV9 | 14 | CASSGRDSSYEQYF
TRBJ2-7 | TRBV10-3 | 15 | CAISESGGSLYEQYF
TRBJ2-1 | TRBV5-1 | 15 | CASSISGSNYNEQFF
TRBJ2-1 | TRBV4-3 | 19 | CASSQDTGTSGRGYNEQFF
TRBJ2-2 | TRBV4-2 | 15 | CASSSRETNTGELFF
TRBJ2-1 | TRBV29-1 | 13 | CSVEELAGPGQFF
TRBJ2-4 | TRBV29-1 | 12 | CSVVLGADIQYF
TRBJ2-3 | TRBV9 | 14 | CASSEHSSTDTQYF
TRBJ2-3 | TRBV5-1 | 17 | CASSLGPLAENTDTQYF
TRBJ1-5 | TRBV5-1 | 17 | CASSLFPTGQNNQPQHF
TRBJ2-5 | TRBV13 | 13 | CASSLDIEMTQYF
TRBJ2-7 | TRBV7-6 | 15 | CASSLGGAGFYEQYF
TRBJ2-3 | TRBV20-1 | 13 | CSAFSGGRDTQYF
TRBJ2-6 | TRBV25-1 | 16 | CASSPWEGSGANVLTF
TRBJ1-2 | TRBV5-4 | 14 | CASSLITDIYGYTF
TRBJ2-5 | TRBV20-1 | 15 | CSALRVTGGRETQYF
TRBJ2-2 | TRBV14 | 12 | CASSQVAAELFF
TRBJ2-2 | TRBV6-5 | 14 | CASSYFGGTGELFF
TRBJ2-6 | TRBV7-9 | 15 | CASSPRGAGANVLTF
TRBJ2-3 | TRBV2 | 14 | CAGSGTRLTDTQYF
TRBJ1-3 | TRBV21-1 | 15 | CDTLGDSFSGNTIYF
TRBJ2-1 | TRBV6-5 | 14 | CASSARGALNEQFF
TRBJ2-2 | TRBV7-6 | 14 | CASSLTGDTGELFF
TRBJ2-3 | TRBV12-3/TRBV12-4 | 13 | CASSFARPDTQYF
TRBJ1-2 | TRBV18 | 14 | CASSPDHSTYGYTF
TRBJ1-2 | TRBV12-5 | 14 | CASGLTGSNYGYTF
TRBJ1-3 | TRBV12-3/TRBV12-4 | 14 | CASSLLEGGNTIYF
TRBJ2-1 | TRBV10-3 | 16 | CAISADDSFSYNEQFF
TRBJ2-3 | TRBV4-1 | 16 | CASSQEEVRLTDTQYF
TRBJ2-3 | TRBV24-1 | 14 | CATSAGNPTDTQYF
TRBJ1-2 | TRBV20-1 | 13 | CSAWTLERVGYTF
TRBJ2-1 | TRBV4-3 | 15 | CASSQLAGEGNEQFF
TRBJ1-2 | TRBV10-3 | 14 | CAISGDRAGYGYTF
TRBJ2-3 | TRBV29-1 | 13 | CSVVWPGTDTQYF
TRBJ1-5 | TRBV12-3/TRBV12-4 | 13 | CASSHGPNQPQHF
TRBJ2-7 | TRBV5-1 | 14 | CASRIGQGNYEQYF
TRBJ2-1 | TRBV12-3/TRBV12-4 | 18 | CASSSHGLAGVGYNEQFF
TRBJ2-1 | TRBV3-1 | 15 | CASSRTSGRNNEQFF
TRBJ1-3 | TRBV5-1 | 16 | CASSLLPTGSGNTIYF
TRBJ2-2 | TRBV5-1 | 17 | CASSLVRDRGRNGELFF
TRBJ2-1 | TRBV18 | 12 | CASSPTLYEQFF
TRBJ2-5 | TRBV24-1 | 15 | CATSDLTSGGQTQYF
TRBJ1-5 | TRBV5-5 | 17 | CASSLVGTGGAGQPQHF